A selection of T cell receptor beta chains follows, all from one sample in a study of sequential checkpoint blockade in melanoma. The table came from immunoSEQ multiplex PCR; TCRdb's copy has only in-frame clones and leaves some out. The sample lists under 20,000 clones, under 80% occurring once. Sequenced here: CD8+ T cells sorted from blood (inferred from file names), sampled from a patient given nivolumab and ipilimumab in sequence. These receptors originate from a human donor with melanoma. CDR3s include the opening cysteine and the closing phenylalanine or tryptophan. D genes are given only for firm matches. Clone size is not always given. Where it is, it says once, few, many or a class for expanded clones.

d_call	j_call	cdr3_length	v_call	clone_size	cdr3_aa	cdr3_nt
-	TRBJ2-7	13	TRBV29-1	-	CSVEGDSTYEQYF	TGCAGCGTTGAGGGGGACTCAACCTACGAGCAGTACTTC
-	TRBJ1-4	16	TRBV12-2	-	CASRLVRQGPDEKLFF	TGTGCAAGTCGCTTAGTAAGACAGGGACCTGATGAAAAACTGTTTTTT
-	TRBJ2-1	14	TRBV5-1	-	CASSLAWRDDEQFF	TGCGCCAGCAGCTTGGCCTGGAGAGATGATGAGCAGTTCTTC
-	TRBJ2-2	16	TRBV30	-	CAWGGGTTLNTGELFF	TGTGCCTGGGGTGGGGGGACAACCTTGAACACCGGGGAGCTGTTTTTT
TRBD2	TRBJ2-7	13	TRBV5-6	-	CASSRDYPYEQYF	TGTGCCAGCAGCCGGGACTACCCTTACGAGCAGTACTTC
-	TRBJ1-2	12	TRBV7-9	-	CASSLVEVGYTF	TGTGCCAGCAGCCTAGTGGAGGTCGGCTACACCTTC
-	TRBJ2-3	15	TRBV5-6	-	CASSISGVSTDTQYF	TGTGCCAGCAGTATTAGCGGAGTCAGCACAGATACGCAGTATTTT
TRBD1	TRBJ1-2	12	TRBV27	-	CASSPGGEGYTF	TGTGCCAGCTCCCCAGGGGGAGAGGGCTACACCTTC
-	TRBJ1-1	16	TRBV7-8	-	CASSLVPGVLNTEAFF	TGTGCCAGCAGCTTAGTTCCGGGGGTGCTGAACACTGAAGCTTTCTTT
-	TRBJ2-7	14	TRBV4-1	-	CASSQALEVYEQYF	TGCGCCAGCAGCCAAGCACTGGAGGTCTACGAGCAGTACTTC
TRBD2	TRBJ2-1	13	TRBV25-1	few	CASSPGGPHEQFF	TGTGCCAGCAGTCCGGGGGGGCCCCATGAGCAGTTCTTC
TRBD2	TRBJ2-1	15	TRBV7-2	-	CASSRLAGGGHEQFF	TGTGCCAGCAGCCGACTAGCGGGAGGTGGTCATGAGCAGTTCTTC
TRBD2	TRBJ2-1	21	TRBV6-4	few	CASNDRGVASGRESSYNEQFF	TGTGCCAGCAATGACAGGGGAGTGGCTAGCGGGAGGGAGAGCTCCTACAATGAGCAGTTCTTC
TRBD2	TRBJ2-1	15	TRBV27	once	CASSVGLAAYNEQFF	TGTGCCAGCAGCGTTGGACTAGCGGCCTACAATGAGCAGTTCTTC
-	TRBJ1-5	14	TRBV6-5	once	CASSYSGGNQPQHF	TGTGCCAGCAGTTACTCGGGAGGGAACCAGCCCCAGCATTTT
TRBD1	TRBJ2-7	14	TRBV5-6	-	CASSTDRGPYEQYF	TGTGCCAGCAGCACAGACAGGGGGCCCTACGAGCAGTACTTC